Below, one T cell receptor (beta chain) is given with its context. Its antigen is not identified. The V segment lost 10 bases and the J segment 2 bases; nucleotides outside the gene matches: 8. The CDR3 is made up of 15 amino acids. This sample is drawn from a study of blood T cells in healthy people across ages. The second PCR ran roughly 6 to 12 cycles with a sample-barcoded 5' primer and J-beta primers. TCRdb passed the 5' RACE reads through MiXCR, listing each CDR3 protein once. This sample yields about 580,000 distinct CDR3 sequences, of which roughly 43% are seen a single time; 20% to 25% belongs to the top ten. Study observations and caveats: Estimated diversity that came from one million T cells was considered an underestimate.

The chain joins TRBV12-3 or TRBV12-4 to TRBJ2-1, with 10 bases matching TRBD2. The receptor's source is an elderly man in good health. Sequencing was done on a sample of blood. CDR3 protein: CATLHSGRTYNEQFF. CDR3 in DNA: TGTGCCACCCTTCATAGCGGGAGGACCTACAATGAGCAGTTCTTC.